The 22 T cell receptor beta chains below were found in one sample sequenced in a study of metastatic and nonmetastatic thyroid tumors. Ahead of thyroid surgery, no patient had received treatment of any kind. TCRdb re-called clones via MiXCR from the PCR reads. The repertoire holds some 15,000 clones, with roughly a third as singletons. Specimen: tumor tissue. The source of these receptors is a male donor with papillary thyroid cancer or a benign thyroid nodule (not recorded which). Some clones in this sample may be carry-over from other donors' samples.

The V call is TRBV30, the J call TRBJ1-5; no clear D. The CDR3 totals 14 residues. Germline CDR1 is GTSNPN and CDR2 is SVGIG (reference sequence). Trimming removed 1 base from V and 0 bases from J, with 7 bases in between. The CDR3 region has the DNA TGTGCCTGGAGTGCCGTTAATAGCAATCAGCCCCAGCATTTT. Residues: CAWSAVNSNQPQHF.

This clone was seen a single time. This chain connects TRBV20-1 to TRBJ2-7, with D perhaps given as TRBD1 or TRBD2 (5 bases each). Germline CDR1 DFQATT, CDR2 SNEGSKA (reference sequence). V shed 4 bases and J shed 2 bases, with 9 bases lying between them. The CDR3 length is 12 residues. CDR3 loop: CSATGDPYEQYF. The CDR3, as DNA: TGCAGTGCTACTGGGGACCCCTACGAGCAGTACTTC.

In this sample, this clone turned up many times. The V gene is TRBV7-3, the J gene TRBJ2-1, with 9 bases lining up with TRBD2. Per germline, CDR1 SGHTA and CDR2 FQGTGA. The CDR3 spans 18 residues. Losses at the gene ends were 2 bases for V and 0 bases for J; bases not matched to a gene: 8. This chain's CDR3 is CASSLLGHSGSSYNEQFF. CDR3 coding DNA: TGTGCCAGCAGCTTATTGGGCCATAGCGGGAGCTCCTACAATGAGCAGTTCTTC.

This chain uses TRBV24-1 with TRBJ2-3, with D maybe TRBD1 (5 bases). The CDR3 is 16 amino acids. Trimming pared 4 bases from V and 4 bases from J, leaving 17 bases between. CDR1 and CDR2 (germline): KGHDR, SFDVKD. The CDR3 DNA is TGTGCCACCAGTGACTCGTACGGCAGGGTTGCAGATACGCAGTATTTT. This encodes CATSDSYGRVADTQYF.

This clone was counted only a few times. The V gene is TRBV30, the J gene TRBJ2-5; D remains ambiguous. Germline CDR1 and CDR2: GTSNPN and SVGIG (reference sequence). V lost 1 base and J 4 bases, leaving 10 bases between the germline ends. The CDR3 is made up of 13 amino acids. DNA of the CDR3: TGTGCCTGGAGTGGGATAAGTTTAGAGACCCAGTACTTC. It codes for CAWSGISLETQYF. The full variable domain, in which reference TRBV30 and TRBJ2-5 provide the parts outside the CDR3, is SQTIHQWPATLVQPVGSPLSLECTVEGTSNPNLYWYRQAAGRGLQLLFYSVGIGQISSEVPQNLSASRPQDRQFILSSKKLLLSDSGFYLCAWSGISLETQYFGPGTRLLVL.

By proportion, this clone is medium-sized. This rearrangement joins TRBV7-3 to TRBJ2-1, with 13 bases identical to TRBD2. The length of the CDR3 is 17 residues. Germline-derived CDR1 and CDR2 are SGHTA and FQGTGA. Trimming at V came to 2 bases and at J to 9 bases, leaving 10 bases not matched to a gene. The CDR3 nucleotides are TGTGCCAGCAGCTTACACCCATTGGGACTAGCGGGATTTGAGCAGTTCTTC. Its protein product is CASSLHPLGLAGFEQFF. Together with reference TRBV7-3 and TRBJ2-1, the CDR3 gives the full variable domain: GAGVSQTPSNKVTEKGKYVELRCDPISGHTALYWYRQSLGQGPEFLIYFQGTGAADDSGLPNDRFFAVRPEGSVSTLKIQRTERGDSAVYLCASSLHPLGLAGFEQFFGPGTRLTVL.

This clone appeared a few times. The chain carries TRBV6-1 and TRBJ1-1; D is unresolved. The V end lost 5 bases, the J end lost 1 base, and 5 bases lay between the germline ends. Germline loops: CDR1 MNHNS, CDR2 SASEGT. The CDR3 loop spans 12 amino acids. CDR3 bases: TGTGCCAGCAGTCCCGGGAACACTGAAGCTTTCTTT. This translates into CASSPGNTEAFF.

This clone showed up just a few times. V and J are TRBV28 and TRBJ1-2; D remains ambiguous. V shed 6 bases and J shed 2 bases, with 10 bases lying between them. The CDR3 consists of 13 residues. Germline V gene sequence: CDR1 MDHEN, CDR2 SYDVKM. As DNA, the CDR3 is TGTGCCAGCAGACTCCAGGAGAACTATGGCTACACCTTC. Translated, it gives CASRLQENYGYTF.

In this sample, this clone is medium-sized. The J gene is TRBJ1-2, the V gene TRBV19; 9 bases are a match to TRBD1. J lost 3 bases, V lost 2 bases, and 13 bases had no gene match. Germline CDR1 LNHDA, CDR2 SQIVND (reference sequence). The CDR3 extends over 18 amino acids. The CDR3 sequence is CASSIWAGLGQGHYGYTF. DNA for the CDR3: TGTGCCAGTAGTATATGGGCAGGCCTAGGACAGGGGCACTATGGCTACACCTTC.

As for this clone: A read error may produce the germline difference seen at one junction end. The chain uses TRBV5-1 and TRBJ1-1, with 7 bases lining up with TRBD1. CDR3 size: 13 residues. CDR1 and CDR2 (germline): SGHRS, YFSETQ. CDR3 sequence reads: CASGLGQRKEAFF. Written as DNA, the CDR3 is TGCGCCAGCGGCCTGGGACAGAGAAAAGAAGCCTTCTTT.

In this sample, this clone is medium-sized. The chain links TRBV7-2 to TRBJ2-3; D is tentatively TRBD1 or TRBD2 (5 bases each). Trimming cost V 4 bases and J 2 bases, with 16 bases left between them. This CDR3 comprises 16 residues. The germline CDR1 and CDR2 sequences are SGHTA and FQGNSA. The chain's CDR3 is CASSWLGRVYTDTQYF. In nucleotides, the CDR3 is TGTGCCAGCAGCTGGTTGGGGCGGGTTTACACAGATACGCAGTATTTT.

This clone is labeled medium-sized. V and J are TRBV19 and TRBJ1-5; maybe TRBD1 (6 bases). The V gene lost 5 bases and the J gene lost 4 bases, with 12 bases spanning the gap. The CDR3 consists of 14 residues. Germline V gives CDR1 LNHDA, CDR2 SQIVND (reference sequence). DNA of the CDR3: TGTGCCAGTAGTGTAGGACAGAAAAATCAGCCCCAGCATTTT. Amino acid sequence: CASSVGQKNQPQHF. Drawing the rest from reference TRBV19 and TRBJ1-5, the complete variable domain is DGGITQSPKYLFRKEGQNVTLSCEQNLNHDAMYWYRQDPGQGLRLIYYSQIVNDFQKGDIAEGYSVSREKKESFPLTVTSAQKNPTAFYLCASSVGQKNQPQHFGDGTRLSIL.

This clone was observed at least ten times. In DNA, the CDR3 is TGCGCCAGCAGTGAGGGTAGCTTGGGGGAGACCCAGTACTTC. Protein sequence: CASSEGSLGETQYF. The rearrangement links TRBV10-2 to TRBJ2-5; D is uncertain. The CDR3 sequence is 14 residues long. The ends were cut back, 2 bases at V and 5 bases at J, with 12 bases in the middle. In germline, CDR1 is WSHSY, CDR2 SAAADI.

Only a few counts were recorded for this clone. A read error may account for a junction end that differs from germline. V is TRBV7-2 and J is TRBJ1-2; no firm D call. The germline gives CDR1 SGHTA, CDR2 FQGNSA. This CDR3 has 9 residues. DNA of the CDR3: TGTGCCAGCAGCTTGGGAGCTTCGTTC. Its protein product is CASSLGASF.

The chain uses TRBV16 and TRBJ2-1; 7 bases map to TRBD2. CDR1 is KGHSY and CDR2 is FQNENV in the germline V gene. Trimming took 0 bases from V and 7 from J; bases not matched to a gene: 9. The length of the CDR3 is 16 residues. CDR3 protein: CASSQSASGNQNEQFF. The CDR3 coding sequence is TGTGCCAGCAGCCAATCGGCTAGCGGAAACCAAAATGAGCAGTTCTTC.

This clone was seen a handful of times. The J gene is TRBJ1-1, the V gene TRBV28, with 7 bases lining up with TRBD1. With 8 bases clipped from V and 7 bases from J, the junction kept 13 bases outside the gene matches. This CDR3 is 14 amino acids long. From germline, CDR1 is MDHEN and CDR2 SYDVKM. The CDR3 loop reads CASYTTGMGLEAFF. The CDR3 DNA reads TGTGCCAGCTATACGACAGGGATGGGGCTTGAAGCTTTCTTT.

V and J are TRBV5-1 and TRBJ1-1; D gene unclear. Trimming cost V 4 bases and J 4 bases, with 17 bases left between them. Germline V gene data show CDR1 as SGHRS and CDR2 as YFSETQ. This CDR3 is 15 amino acids long. The CDR3 region has the DNA TGCGCCAGCAGCGCATCCGGGAGAGGGAGCACTGAAGCTTTCTTT. Its protein is CASSASGRGSTEAFF.

This chain joins TRBV18 and TRBJ2-7; D is unresolved. The V end was cut by 3 bases, the J end by 2 bases, with 2 bases between. Germline-derived CDR1 and CDR2 are KGHSH and LQKENI. CDR3 length: 11 residues. The CDR3 sequence: CASSPAYEQYF. In DNA form, the CDR3 reads TGTGCCAGCTCACCTGCCTACGAGCAGTACTTC. Based on the CDR3 plus reference TRBV18 and TRBJ2-7, the full variable domain is NAGVMQNPRHLVRRRGQEARLRCSPMKGHSHVYWYRQLPEEGLKFMVYLQKENIIDESGMPKERFSAEFPKEGPSILRIQQVVRGDSAAYFCASSPAYEQYFGPGTRLTVT.

J is TRBJ2-1 and V is TRBV11-2; 7 bases fit TRBD2. J was trimmed by 4 bases and V by 4 bases; bases with no gene match: 10. The CDR3 has 16 amino acids. CDR1 and CDR2 (germline): SGHAT, FQNNGV. The CDR3 loop is CASSSLLAADYNEQFF. The CDR3 coding sequence is TGTGCCAGCAGCTCCTTGCTAGCGGCAGATTACAATGAGCAGTTCTTC.

This clone has at least ten counts. This chain uses TRBV7-6 with TRBJ1-4; the D is unclear. V was shortened by 4 bases and J by 11 bases, with 14 bases between the two germline ends. Germline CDR1 reads SGHVS; CDR2 reads FNYEAQ. The CDR3 length is 13 residues. DNA of the CDR3: TGTGCCAGCAGCTCCGGGGAAGGGCGGAAACTGTTTTTT. This sequence encodes CASSSGEGRKLFF.

This clone was counted at least ten times. The rearrangement links TRBV20-1 to TRBJ2-1, with no clear D. Germline CDR1 and CDR2: DFQATT and SNEGSKA (reference sequence). V dropped 6 bases and J dropped 4 bases, with 10 bases sitting between them. CDR3 size: 12 residues. In DNA, the CDR3 is TGCAGTGCCCCACTTAGTTACAATGAGCAGTTCTTC. Protein sequence: CSAPLSYNEQFF.

This clone was recorded a few times. The rearrangement links TRBV6-4 to TRBJ1-2; no firm D call. The CDR3 loop spans 14 amino acids. Germline assignment: CDR1 MRHNA and CDR2 SNTAGT. Trimming removed 4 bases from V and 1 base from J, with 10 bases in between. DNA for the CDR3: TGTGCCAGCAGTGTCAGTCCCATTAACTATGGCTACACCTTC. This codes for CASSVSPINYGYTF.